This TCR beta chain was observed in a study of T cells in Graves' hyperthyroidism and ophthalmopathy. The investigators amplified TCR beta CDR3 regions from RNA transcripts. The HTBI set primed first-round TCR CDR3 RT-PCR. MiXCR was run by TCRdb on the multiplex PCR reads, yielding one entry per CDR3 protein. The table lists over 500,000 distinct CDR3 sequences, about 45% of them singletons. Ten or more counts support this clonotype. Germline V lookup: CDR1 MNHNS, CDR2 SASEGT. Trimming removed 3 bases from V and 3 bases from J, with 8 bases in between. The CDR3 consists of 13 residues. The sample taken for sequencing was peripheral blood or thyroid tissue (not recorded which). The chain couples TRBV6-1 to TRBJ1-2, with D possibly matching TRBD1 (6 bases). This receptor was taken from an adult woman with Graves' disease, either hyperthyroidism or ophthalmopathy (not recorded which). The CDR3 protein is CASSEEGDYGYTF. The DNA of the CDR3 is TGTGCCAGCAGTGAGGAGGGGGACTATGGCTACACCTTC.